The 4 T cell receptor beta chains below come from one sample, sequenced in a study of blood T cell repertoires in COVID-19 (dated by TCRdb to between 2020 and 2021). Libraries came from the immunoSEQ multiplex PCR assay. TCRdb provides this immuneACCESS table in a form limited to in-frame rearrangements. Some clones are lacking; in checked studies, under half of them reflect an unresolved V gene, and why the rest are absent is not known. The sample table shows over 200,000 clones, and over 80% are seen once. Of the sample, around 25% falls within the top ten clones. Material: peripheral blood. The receptors were sampled from a man aged 40-49 years with acute or convalescent COVID-19.

The V call is TRBV7-9, the J call TRBJ1-2; the match to TRBD1 covers 9 bases. The CDR3 is 17 residues long. Germline CDR1 and CDR2: SEHNR and FQNEAQ (reference sequence). V dropped 5 bases and J dropped 0; count of bases not matched to a gene: 10. The CDR3 DNA reads TGTGCCAGCAGCACCCGACAGGGGGACCTTTCTAACTATGGCTACACCTTC. Encoded protein: CASSTRQGDLSNYGYTF.

This clone was counted once. The J gene is TRBJ1-1, the V gene TRBV2; 7 positions match TRBD1. CDR3 length equals 17 residues. Trimming at V came to 3 bases and at J to 0 bases, leaving 10 bases not matched to a gene. Germline-derived CDR1 and CDR2 are SNHLY and FYNNEI. The CDR3 is CASSDGDRDELNTEAFF. DNA of the CDR3: TGTGCCAGCAGTGATGGGGACAGAGATGAACTGAACACTGAAGCTTTCTTT.

V gene TRBV12-5 combines with J gene TRBJ1-3; D call uncertain. V was clipped by 9 bases and J by 2 bases, with 5 bases between them. Germline V lookup: CDR1 LGHNT, CDR2 FRNRAP. The CDR3 totals 11 residues. DNA for the CDR3: TGTGCTAGCGCGCCTGGAAACACCATATATTTT. The encoded protein is CASAPGNTIYF.

The chain employs TRBV11-2 and TRBJ2-2; 11 bases line up with TRBD2. The CDR3 loop spans 18 amino acids. The junction had 8 bases not matched to a gene; V was cut back by 5 bases and J by 0 bases. Germline lookup yields CDR1 SGHAT and CDR2 FQNNGV. DNA of the CDR3: TGTGCCAGCAGCCCGCCCCCGGGACTAGCGGCGAACACCGGGGAGCTGTTTTTT. Its protein product is CASSPPPGLAANTGELFF.